These 11 T cell receptor beta chains came from one sample sequenced in a study of T cells in Graves' hyperthyroidism and ophthalmopathy. Regions amplified from RNA transcripts were the TCR beta CDR3 regions. The HTBI primer set served for first-round RT-PCR of the TCR CDR3. TCRdb reprocessed the multiplex PCR reads via MiXCR and lists one record per CDR3 protein. The sample holds fewer than 400,000 distinct CDR3 sequences, roughly 13% seen once. Material: blood. The receptors were gathered from a man aged 50-60 years with Graves' ophthalmopathy.

This clonotype was seen only a few times. CDR3 nucleotides: TGCGCCAGCGGTATCGTGGGGGGGAATGAGCAGTTCTTC. Translating it yields CASGIVGGNEQFF. The V call is TRBV5-1, the J call TRBJ2-1; 7 bases map to TRBD2. The CDR3 is 13 amino acids. V shed 7 bases, J shed 7 bases, and the junction held 8 bases outside the gene matches. Germline V gene sequence: CDR1 SGHRS, CDR2 YFSETQ.

Details on this clonotype: A single base separates this from a much larger clone, so it may be a read error. As the CDR3 is not closed by the conserved phenylalanine or tryptophan, this likely results from a read error. This rearrangement joins TRBV3-1 to TRBJ2-1, with 13 bases that match TRBD2. This CDR3 comprises 22 residues. J lost 0 bases, V lost 2 bases, and 16 bases had no gene match. Per germline, CDR1 LGHDT and CDR2 YNNKEL (reference sequence). CDR3 nucleotide sequence: TGTGCCAGCAGCCAATCATTGGGTCGGACTAGCGGGAGAAATAGCTCCTACAATGAGCAGTTCCTC. It codes for CASSQSLGRTSGRNSSYNEQFL.

This clonotype showed up many times. The V call is TRBV5-1, the J call TRBJ2-5, with D possibly matching TRBD1 (5 bases). With 0 bases removed from V and 1 base from J, the gap between germline ends came to 10 bases. Germline CDR1 is SGHRS and CDR2 is YFSETQ. This CDR3 spans 15 amino acids. The DNA for the CDR3 is TGCGCCAGCAGCTTGGGTTCAGGGCTCCAAGAGACCCAGTACTTC. It encodes CASSLGSGLQETQYF.

This clonotype appeared many times. The chain links TRBV20-1 to TRBJ2-7; D not certain. Germline V gene sequence: CDR1 DFQATT, CDR2 SNEGSKA (reference sequence). The CDR3 length is 11 residues. V was shortened by 6 bases and J by 3 bases, with 9 bases between the two germline ends. The CDR3 protein is CSAVGRYEQYF. CDR3 nucleotide sequence: TGCAGTGCAGTAGGCCGCTACGAGCAGTACTTC.

This clonotype occurred many times. This chain uses TRBV4-2 with TRBJ2-5; D gene ambiguous. Trimming pared 1 base from V and 4 bases from J, leaving 10 bases between. CDR3 length: 14 residues. Per germline, CDR1 LGHNA and CDR2 YNFKEQ. The DNA for the CDR3 is TGTGCCAGCAGCCAAGCAGGATCGGGAGAGACCCAGTACTTC. Residues: CASSQAGSGETQYF.

This clonotype was picked up many times. J is TRBJ2-1 and V is TRBV18; D is possibly TRBD1 (5 bases). V shed 3 bases and J shed 5 bases, with 11 bases lying between them. Germline CDR1 is KGHSH and CDR2 is LQKENI. The CDR3 totals 14 residues. The CDR3 is CASSPLGANNEQFF. The CDR3 DNA reads TGTGCCAGCTCACCTTTAGGGGCCAACAATGAGCAGTTCTTC.

This clonotype was counted at least ten times. The gene calls are TRBV2 and TRBJ2-1, with D perhaps matching TRBD2 (5 bases). Germline V gives CDR1 SNHLY, CDR2 FYNNEI. V lost 8 bases and J 10 bases, leaving 9 bases between the germline ends. The CDR3 runs to 10 residues. The DNA of the CDR3 is TGTGCCAGCGGGGAGTACGAGCAGTTCTTC. This translates into CASGEYEQFF.

This clonotype was found many times. The V and J genes are TRBV7-9 and TRBJ2-1; D is unresolved. CDR3 length: 12 residues. The V and J ends lost 4 bases and 6 bases respectively, with 7 bases between them. The germline V gene encodes CDR1 SEHNR and CDR2 FQNEAQ (reference sequence). The CDR3 region has the DNA TGTGCCAGCAGCTGGTGGGGCAATGAGCAGTTCTTC. Translation gives CASSWWGNEQFF. The full variable domain, rest sourced from reference TRBV7-9 and TRBJ2-1, is DTGVSQNPRHKITKRGQNVTFRCDPISEHNRLYWYRQTLGQGPEFLTYFQNEAQLEKSRLLSDRFSAERPKGSFSTLEIQRTEQGDSAMYLCASSWWGNEQFFGPGTRLTVL.

This clonotype was counted ten times or more. The V and J genes are TRBV5-5 and TRBJ1-4; perhaps TRBD1 as D (6 bases). This CDR3 region has 16 residues. The V and J ends lost 4 bases and 5 bases respectively, with 18 bases between them. In germline, CDR1 is SGHKS, CDR2 YYEKEE (reference sequence). This CDR3 reads CASSNPQGTFNEKLFF. The CDR3 DNA is TGTGCCAGCAGCAACCCGCAGGGGACCTTCAATGAAAAACTGTTTTTT.

In its sample, this clonotype was seen a few times. This chain links TRBV2 with TRBJ2-7; the D gene is possibly TRBD2 (6 bases). The CDR3 extends over 15 amino acids. Trimming removed 4 bases at V and 3 bases at J, with 16 bases between. CDR1 and CDR2 from the germline V gene are SNHLY and FYNNEI. The CDR3: CASSGRDGSLYEQYF. The CDR3 nucleotides read TGTGCCAGCAGTGGCCGTGACGGGAGCCTCTACGAGCAGTACTTC. Full variable domain (remainder filled in from reference TRBV2 and TRBJ2-7): EPEVTQTPSHQVTQMGQEVILRCVPISNHLYFYWYRQILGQKVEFLVSFYNNEISEKSEIFDDQFSVERPDGSNFTLKIRSTKLEDSAMYFCASSGRDGSLYEQYFGPGTRLTVT.

Points on this clonotype: A much larger clonotype is one base distant, so this may be a read error. This chain connects TRBV2 to TRBJ1-6; unclear D gene. Trimming stripped 9 bases from V and 5 bases from J, with 14 bases between. The CDR3 spans 14 residues. From germline, CDR1 is SNHLY and CDR2 FYNNEI. This CDR3 reads CASKASFNNSPLHF. The CDR3 nucleotides read TGTGCCAGTAAGGCGTCCTTTAATAATTCACCCCTCCACTTT. Filled out from reference TRBV2 and TRBJ1-6, the complete variable domain reads EPEVTQTPSHQVTQMGQEVILRCVPISNHLYFYWYRQILGQKVEFLVSFYNNEISEKSEIFDDQFSVERPDGSNFTLKIRSTKLEDSAMYFCASKASFNNSPLHFGNGTRLTVT.